The clone carrying this T cell receptor (beta chain) came up many times. Its antigen is currently unknown. The entry originates in a study of T cells in Graves' hyperthyroidism and ophthalmopathy. At the level of the study: Before any treatment, at initial diagnosis, peripheral blood was collected.

TCR beta CDR3 region amplification was performed from RNA transcripts. Researchers ran a first-round RT-PCR on the TCR CDR3 using the HTBI primer set. Using its own MiXCR run on the multiplex PCR reads, TCRdb lists one record per CDR3 protein. The sample includes about 500,000 distinct CDR3 sequences, roughly an eighth of them seen just once. Study results and limitations: A 13 V-J model separated ophthalmopathy from stable hyperthyroidism. Ophthalmopathy prediction by the model preceded onset by a median about 6 months.

The ends were cut back, 0 bases at V and 0 bases at J, with 5 bases in the middle. The length of the CDR3 is 15 residues. Germline CDR1 reads PRHDT; CDR2 reads FYEKMQ (reference sequence). The rearrangement joins TRBV13 to TRBJ1-4, with D hard to call. This receptor was taken from a woman between 18 and 30 years old with Graves' hyperthyroidism. Input material: blood. Written as DNA, the CDR3 is TGTGCCAGCAGCTTAGGTCGTGCAACTAATGAAAAACTGTTTTTT. Translated: CASSLGRATNEKLFF.